Listed here is a single TCR beta chain. Its antigen is currently unknown. This specimen belongs to a study of cytomegalovirus exposure and HLA in healthy donors. Points from the study as a whole: In a later analysis, first-cohort TCR clusters were found to tend to co-occur in the 90 to 150 validation repertoires. Reported performance of the classifier showed diagnosis of cytomegalovirus status with high specificity and sensitivity. About 150 TCR beta chains were listed as cytomegalovirus-associated.

Sequenced by immunoSEQ multiplex PCR; TCRdb stores in-frame clones only, minus some. The table records some 170,000 clones, approximately 87% of them present only once. While the first cohort had 700 or so subjects, the donors belonged to the separate validation cohort of roughly 130 subjects. CDR3 size: 12 residues. Trimming cost V 5 bases and J 5 bases, with 10 bases left between them. Per the germline V gene, CDR1 is SEHNR and CDR2 is FQNEAQ (reference sequence). The chain has TRBV7-9 and TRBJ2-7; D might be TRBD1 (6 bases). This clonotype was obtained from a woman in her twenties or thirties in good health and CMV-seronegative. Sample: PBMCs. The CDR3 DNA is TGTGCCAGCAGCCCAAACAGGGACGAGCAGTACTTC. This gives the protein CASSPNRDEQYF.